These 17 T cell receptor beta chains originate from one sample sequenced in a study of response to subunit inactivated influenza vaccine. MiXCR was run by TCRdb on the RT-PCR reads, yielding one entry per CDR3 protein. This sample has approximately 700,000 distinct CDR3 sequences; around 14% occur once, and the top ten carry 5.5% to 7%. Sequencing used PBMCs from blood, obtained about 14 days before vaccination. All receptors derive from a man aged 45-60 years who received an inactivated influenza vaccine.

J is TRBJ1-2 and V is TRBV6-5; D unclear. In germline, CDR1 is MNHEY, CDR2 SVGAGI. The V gene lost 0 bases and the J gene lost 2 bases, with 16 bases spanning the gap. The CDR3 sequence is 17 residues long. In DNA form, the CDR3 reads TGTGCCAGCAGTTACTCAGGCTTCGGGGTAGACAACTATGGCTACACCTTC. Its protein is CASSYSGFGVDNYGYTF.

This chain uses TRBV6-1 with TRBJ1-2, with no clear D. Trimming pared 5 bases from V and 1 base from J, leaving 8 bases between. CDR3 length equals 13 residues. Germline loops: CDR1 MNHNS, CDR2 SASEGT. The CDR3 DNA reads as TGTGCCAGCAGTAAATCGTTTAACTATGGCTACACCTTC. Amino acids: CASSKSFNYGYTF.

V usage is TRBV7-2 and J usage is TRBJ1-3; perhaps TRBD1 as D (5 bases). Germline assignment: CDR1 SGHTA and CDR2 FQGNSA. V was cut by 4 bases and J by 2 bases, with 12 bases left in between. The CDR3 is made up of 15 amino acids. CDR3 residues: CASSSLVGPGNTIYF. The DNA for the CDR3 is TGTGCCAGCAGCTCCCTTGTGGGGCCTGGAAACACCATATATTTT.

There are a few counts of this clonotype. The rearrangement uses TRBV3-1 and TRBJ2-1; the D call may be TRBD1 or TRBD2 (5 bases each). Germline V gene lookup returns CDR1 LGHDT and CDR2 YNNKEL (reference sequence). Between the trimmed V and J ends, which lost 5 bases and 16 bases, there was a span of 21 bases. The CDR3 sequence is 13 residues long. The DNA of the CDR3 is TGTGCCAGCAGCTTTTCAGGGAGCCCGGGTCGATTCTTC. It codes for CASSFSGSPGRFF.

This chain connects TRBV6-2 or TRBV6-3 to TRBJ2-5, with TRBD2 as a possible D gene (6 bases). Germline assignment: CDR1 MNHEY and CDR2 SVGEGT. Trimming took 5 bases from V and 4 from J, leaving 17 bases between them. The CDR3 is made up of 15 amino acids. The CDR3 sequence is CASSPALTAGETQYF. CDR3 nucleotide sequence: TGTGCCAGCAGTCCCGCTTTGACAGCGGGAGAGACCCAGTACTTC.

This chain uses TRBV18 with TRBJ2-3; D might be TRBD1 or TRBD2, each matching 5 bases. V dropped 6 bases and J dropped 6 bases, with 19 bases sitting between them. The germline gives CDR1 KGHSH, CDR2 LQKENI. The length of the CDR3 is 15 residues. CDR3 DNA sequence: TGTGCCAGCTCGTTCCCCGGGACCAAGTCGGATACGCAGTATTTT. It translates to CASSFPGTKSDTQYF.

The chain combines TRBV11-2 with TRBJ1-1; D not certain. Deletions cut 2 bases from V and 4 bases from J, with 23 bases between. In germline, CDR1 is SGHAT, CDR2 FQNNGV. The CDR3 consists of 18 residues. As DNA, the CDR3 is TGTGCCAGCAGCTTAAAATCCTACGAGCTCTACTTGGGCACTGAAGCTTTCTTT. Translation gives CASSLKSYELYLGTEAFF. The entire variable domain, with the rest obtained from reference TRBV11-2 and TRBJ1-1, is as follows: EAGVAQSPRYKIIEKRQSVAFWCNPISGHATLYWYQQILGQGPKLLIQFQNNGVVDDSQLPKDRFSAERLKGVDSTLKIQPAKLEDSAVYLCASSLKSYELYLGTEAFFGQGTRLTVV.

This chain connects TRBV11-2 to TRBJ1-1; D is ambiguous. The CDR3 has 15 amino acids. Trimming removed 6 bases at V and 1 base at J, with 15 bases between. Germline V gives CDR1 SGHAT, CDR2 FQNNGV. Here the CDR3 DNA reads TGTGCCAGCAGTCCCCCCCTAATGAAGAACACTGAAGCTTTCTTT. Its translation is CASSPPLMKNTEAFF. Together with reference TRBV11-2 and TRBJ1-1, the CDR3 gives the full variable domain: EAGVAQSPRYKIIEKRQSVAFWCNPISGHATLYWYQQILGQGPKLLIQFQNNGVVDDSQLPKDRFSAERLKGVDSTLKIQPAKLEDSAVYLCASSPPLMKNTEAFFGQGTRLTVV.

The V and J genes are TRBV28 and TRBJ2-1; 7 bases line up with TRBD1. The V segment lost 4 bases and the J segment 7 bases; nucleotides outside the gene matches: 7. This CDR3 contains 14 residues. Germline CDR1 MDHEN, CDR2 SYDVKM. Written as DNA, the CDR3 is TGTGCCAGCAGTTGGGATCAGGGGGAAAATGAGCAGTTCTTC. Translated: CASSWDQGENEQFF.

In its sample, this clonotype was seen a few times. V and J are TRBV21-1 and TRBJ2-2; TRBD1 was called by the table and not checked on the DNA. TRBV21-1 is assigned pseudogene status. The CDR3 covers 16 residues. CDR3 nucleotides: TGTGCCAGCAGCAAAAGGGGGGGGAGTCCCACCGGGGAGCTGTTTTTT. This sequence encodes CASSKRGGSPTGELFF.

In this sample, this clonotype turned up many times. The chain recombines TRBV3-1 with TRBJ2-2; D not resolved. This CDR3 contains 12 residues. V lost 4 bases and J 6 bases, leaving 6 bases between the germline ends. The germline gives CDR1 LGHDT, CDR2 YNNKEL (reference sequence). In nucleotides, the CDR3 is TGTGCCAGCAGCCCTCCTCCCGGGGAGCTGTTTTTT. Its protein is CASSPPPGELFF.

The chain uses TRBV5-1 and TRBJ2-3; D possibly corresponds to TRBD1 (6 bases). Germline V lookup: CDR1 SGHRS, CDR2 YFSETQ. This CDR3 comprises 16 residues. The germline V and J ends were trimmed by 4 bases and 3 bases, with 18 bases remaining between them. This CDR3 is CASSLYATGLTDTQYF. DNA for the CDR3: TGCGCCAGCAGCCTCTACGCCACAGGGTTGACAGATACGCAGTATTTT.

This clonotype has a handful of counts. The J gene is TRBJ2-1, the V gene TRBV7-3, with 7 bases lining up with TRBD2. The CDR3 has 13 residues. CDR1 and CDR2 (germline): SGHTA, FQGTGA. J gave up 5 bases and V 5 bases, and 3 bases lay outside the gene matches. The CDR3 DNA reads as TGTGCCAGCAGCATGGGGAGGGACAATGAGCAGTTCTTC. Its translation: CASSMGRDNEQFF.

The chain links TRBV29-1 to TRBJ2-1, with 14 bases that match TRBD2. CDR1 is SQVTM and CDR2 is ANQGSEA in the germline V gene. Trimming at V came to 1 base and at J to 9 bases, leaving 2 bases not matched to a gene. The CDR3 totals 14 residues. The CDR3 loop is CSVEGGLAGVEQFF. The CDR3 DNA reads as TGCAGCGTTGAAGGGGGACTAGCGGGAGTTGAGCAGTTCTTC.

The rearrangement links TRBV5-1 to TRBJ1-6; D is perhaps TRBD1 (6 bases). Germline CDR1 is SGHRS and CDR2 is YFSETQ. The CDR3 consists of 15 residues. The V gene lost 0 bases and the J gene lost 6 bases, with 10 bases spanning the gap. CDR3 amino acids: CASSLDRESNSPLHF. The CDR3 DNA reads TGCGCCAGCAGCTTGGACAGGGAGTCTAATTCACCCCTCCACTTT.

This clonotype was picked up a small number of times. The chain has TRBV27 and TRBJ2-7; D may be TRBD1 (6 bases). CDR3 length: 17 amino acids. V was shortened by 6 bases and J by 0 bases, with 21 bases between the two germline ends. Germline-derived CDR1 and CDR2 are MNHEY and SMNVEV (reference sequence). CDR3 bases: TGTGCCAGCAGACCTACGGCTGGGGGCAGCTACTCCTACGAGCAGTACTTC. Translating gives CASRPTAGGSYSYEQYF.

J is TRBJ2-2 and V is TRBV3-1; TRBD2 agrees at 12 bases. CDR1 and CDR2 (germline): LGHDT, YNNKEL (reference sequence). The V segment lost 1 base and the J segment 3 bases; nucleotides outside the gene matches: 9. The CDR3 has 19 residues. As DNA, the CDR3 is TGTGCCAGCAGCCAAGTATCCGGGACTAGCGGGCTCCACACCGGGGAGCTGTTTTTT. Translating it yields CASSQVSGTSGLHTGELFF.